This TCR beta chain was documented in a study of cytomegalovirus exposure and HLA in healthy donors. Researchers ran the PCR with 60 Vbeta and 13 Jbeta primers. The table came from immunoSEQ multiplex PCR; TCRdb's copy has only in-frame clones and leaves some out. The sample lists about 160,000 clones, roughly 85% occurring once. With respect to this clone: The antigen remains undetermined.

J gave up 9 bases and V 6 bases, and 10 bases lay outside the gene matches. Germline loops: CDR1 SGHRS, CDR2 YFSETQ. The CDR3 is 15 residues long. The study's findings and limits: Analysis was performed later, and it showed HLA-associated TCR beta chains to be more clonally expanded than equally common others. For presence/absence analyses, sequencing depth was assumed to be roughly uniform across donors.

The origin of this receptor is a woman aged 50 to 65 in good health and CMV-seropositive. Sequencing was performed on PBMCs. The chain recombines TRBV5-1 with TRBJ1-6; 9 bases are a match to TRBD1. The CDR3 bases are TGCGCCAGCACTCCTGGACAGGGGATATTTTCACCCCTCCACTTT. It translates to CASTPGQGIFSPLHF. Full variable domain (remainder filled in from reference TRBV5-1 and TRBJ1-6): KAGVTQTPRYLIKTRGQQVTLSCSPISGHRSVSWYQQTPGQGLQFLFEYFSETQRNKGNFPGRFSGRQFSNSRSEMNVSTLELGDSALYLCASTPGQGIFSPLHFGNGTRLTVT.